This paragraph reports one T cell receptor (beta chain). Its specificity is unknown. This record belongs to a study of graft-versus-host responses after intestinal transplantation. In the study overall: Anti-thymocyte globulin was used for induction in all recipients, who then took tacrolimus and steroids for approximately 3 years.

The assay was immunoSEQ multiplex PCR, and TCRdb's table has in-frame clones only and misses some. Altogether about 4,400 clones are present, roughly three quarters being singletons, with the ten largest covering about 8.4%. Intraepithelial lymphocytes and lamina propria lymphocytes were released through processing of graft tissue. CDR1 is SGDLS and CDR2 is YYNGEE in the germline V gene. Trimming stripped 3 bases from V and 1 base from J, with 13 bases between. This CDR3 region has 16 residues. The study's findings and limits: Early post-transplant declines in HvG were associated with peak levels of circulating GvH clones. High graft-versus-host to host-versus-graft clonal ratios were found in allografts of patients who had graft-donor T cell macrochimerism. Researchers found GvH clones in recipient marrow, and some showed up first in ileum or blood.

Here the sequenced sample was ileum tissue, taken 17 days after transplant. The chain uses TRBV9 and TRBJ2-2; tentative D call: TRBD1 (5 bases). The receptor comes from a human patient who received an intestinal transplant, so some T cells may come from the graft donor. Here the CDR3 reads CASSAGPTGNTGELFF. CDR3 nucleotide sequence: TGTGCCAGCAGCGCCGGACCTACAGGGAACACCGGGGAGCTGTTTTTT.